These 5 T cell receptor beta chains share one sample of origin, sequenced in a study of Ad26.COV2.S vaccination and SARS-CoV-2 variants. TCRdb's copy holds only in-frame clones and misses some; the assay was immunoSEQ multiplex PCR. The sample carries approximately 410,000 clones, roughly 90% recorded once. Regarding treatment: some 20 received Ad26.COV2.S at low or high dose, single or two shots; roughly five received placebo; per-sample allocation not given. All samples were drawn on day 63, counting from the first vaccine or placebo injection. Sequencing was performed on peripheral blood, taken in a trial of Ad26.COV2.S vaccine versus placebo. These receptors all stem from a person aged 18 to 59 who received the Ad26.COV2.S COVID-19 vaccine or a placebo.

The J gene is TRBJ2-2, the V gene TRBV11-1, with D possibly matching TRBD2 (6 bases). This CDR3 is built from 15 residues. Germline V gives CDR1 SGHAT, CDR2 FQDESV (reference sequence). Deletions cut 5 bases from V and 6 bases from J, with 16 bases between. CDR3 in amino acids: CASSLSPRGAGELFF. The CDR3 DNA follows: TGTGCCAGCAGCCTCTCCCCCCGCGGGGCCGGGGAGCTGTTTTTT.

V gene TRBV27 combines with J gene TRBJ2-1; 12 bases match TRBD2. There are 16 residues in the CDR3. J gave up 0 bases and V 6 bases, and 3 bases lay outside the gene matches. Germline V gene data show CDR1 as MNHEY and CDR2 as SMNVEV (reference sequence). The CDR3 DNA follows: TGTGCCAGCAGGACTAGCGGGGGCCGCTCCTACAATGAGCAGTTCTTC. Residues: CASRTSGGRSYNEQFF.

This clone occurred once. CDR3 bases: TGTGCCAGTAGTATATCGACAGTAATGAACACTGAAGCTTTCTTT. Translated: CASSISTVMNTEAFF. V gene TRBV19 combines with J gene TRBJ1-1; tentative D call: TRBD1 (5 bases). Per germline, CDR1 LNHDA and CDR2 SQIVND (reference sequence). Between the trimmed V and J ends, which lost 2 bases and 0 bases, there was a span of 10 bases. CDR3 length: 15 amino acids. Full variable domain (rest looked up from reference TRBV19 and TRBJ1-1): DGGITQSPKYLFRKEGQNVTLSCEQNLNHDAMYWYRQDPGQGLRLIYYSQIVNDFQKGDIAEGYSVSREKKESFPLTVTSAQKNPTAFYLCASSISTVMNTEAFFGQGTRLTVV.

This clone occurred a few times. This chain uses TRBV4-1 with TRBJ2-1, with 7 bases aligning to TRBD2. Germline V gene lookup returns CDR1 MGHRA and CDR2 YSYEKL. The CDR3 is 14 residues long. V lost 4 bases to trimming and J lost 3 bases; unmatched junction nucleotides: 3. Here the CDR3 reads CASSLAGRYNEQFF. The CDR3 nucleotides are TGCGCCAGCAGCCTAGCGGGTCGCTACAATGAGCAGTTCTTC.

This clone was detected only a few times. The J gene is TRBJ1-2, the V gene TRBV10-3; maybe TRBD1 (5 bases). The V end was cut by 6 bases, the J end by 4 bases, with 12 bases between. Germline-derived CDR1 and CDR2 are ENHRY and SYGVKD. This CDR3 has 13 residues. The CDR3 reads CAIRGGDAYGYTF. The CDR3 bases are TGTGCCATCAGGGGGGGGGACGCCTATGGCTACACCTTC.